The 23 T cell receptor beta chains in this list originate from one sample, sequenced in a study of shared T cell receptors in the human thymus. The assay was immunoSEQ multiplex PCR, and TCRdb's table has in-frame clones only and misses some. The sample has about 380,000 clones; 95% are singletons. Sequencing was done on a sample of thymocytes. Every receptor here comes from a human donor.

This rearrangement joins TRBV4-3 to TRBJ1-2; D might be TRBD1 (5 bases). CDR3 length: 18 amino acids. Trimming left V 3 bases short and J 7 bases short, with 27 bases between. Germline V gene data show CDR1 as LGHNA and CDR2 as YSLEER. As DNA, the CDR3 is TGCGCCAGCAGCCATTCCCTTCAGGGTCTCGCTCCTTCCGGTGGCTACACCTTC. It yields the protein CASSHSLQGLAPSGGYTF.

This chain uses TRBV6-5 with TRBJ2-7; TRBD1 agrees at 10 bases. The CDR3 is 15 amino acids. Germline V gene sequence: CDR1 MNHEY, CDR2 SVGAGI. The J segment lost 0 bases and the V segment lost 7 bases, leaving 6 bases of the junction unmatched. The CDR3 DNA follows: TGTGCCAGCACTAAGACAGGGGGCAGCTCCTACGAGCAGTACTTC. Amino acids: CASTKTGGSSYEQYF.

The chain has TRBV19 and TRBJ2-7, with D uncertain. V was cut by 1 base and J by 2 bases, with 6 bases left in between. Per the germline V gene, CDR1 is LNHDA and CDR2 is SQIVND (reference sequence). The CDR3 extends over 13 amino acids. The CDR3 spells CASSIVAAYEQYF. Here the CDR3 DNA reads TGTGCCAGTAGTATAGTGGCGGCCTACGAGCAGTACTTC.

The CDR3 loop is CASSPEVLAGPPYEQYF. The CDR3 DNA sequence: TGCGCCAGCAGCCCCGAGGTGTTAGCGGGACCACCCTACGAGCAGTACTTC. J is TRBJ2-7 and V is TRBV5-1, with 8 bases that match TRBD2. From germline, CDR1 is SGHRS and CDR2 YFSETQ. Trimming cost V 4 bases and J 2 bases; bases outside gene matches: 14. CDR3 length: 17 amino acids.

The chain recombines TRBV28 with TRBJ2-1, with 7 bases lining up with TRBD2. J was trimmed by 9 bases and V by 3 bases; bases with no gene match: 8. This CDR3 is 14 amino acids long. Germline CDR1 and CDR2: MDHEN and SYDVKM. The CDR3 DNA is TGTGCCAGCAGTTTCTGGCGGGAGACCCCTGAGCAGTTCTTC. Translation: CASSFWRETPEQFF.

This clone was found once. This chain uses TRBV29-1 with TRBJ1-2; D is unresolved. The germline CDR1 and CDR2 sequences are SQVTM and ANQGSEA. CDR3 length: 13 residues. V was clipped by 6 bases and J by 4 bases, with 15 bases between them. CDR3 nucleotide sequence: TGCAGCGTCGTCCATGGGCGGGGCTATGGCTACACCTTC. As protein: CSVVHGRGYGYTF.

The rearrangement links TRBV6-5 to TRBJ1-5, with 10 bases lining up with TRBD1. J lost 6 bases, V lost 5 bases, and 4 bases had no gene match. CDR3 size: 14 residues. The germline V gene has CDR1 MNHEY and CDR2 SVGAGI. The CDR3 nucleotides are TGTGCCAGCAGTCCTCGGGACAGGGGTCAGCCCCAGCATTTT. It specifies CASSPRDRGQPQHF.

The chain joins TRBV7-2 to TRBJ2-1; D gene unclear. Trimming removed 1 base at V and 1 base at J, with 8 bases between. CDR3 size: 15 residues. The germline V gene encodes CDR1 SGHTA and CDR2 FQGNSA. CDR3 protein: CASSLGSKSYNEQFF. The CDR3 bases are TGTGCCAGCAGCTTAGGGAGTAAGTCCTACAATGAGCAGTTCTTC.

The rearrangement joins TRBV6-1 to TRBJ2-1, with D hard to call. Trimming removed 1 base from V and 1 base from J, with 11 bases in between. The germline V gene has CDR1 MNHNS and CDR2 SASEGT. The length of the CDR3 is 16 residues. The CDR3 DNA reads TGTGCCAGCAGTGAAGGGGCTAGATTGTCCTACAATGAGCAGTTCTTC. It codes for CASSEGARLSYNEQFF.

The chain carries TRBV30 and TRBJ1-2, with TRBD1 identical over 11 bases. After removal of 7 bases from V and 8 bases from J, the junction contained 9 bases not matched to a gene. The germline CDR1 and CDR2 sequences are GTSNPN and SVGIG (reference sequence). The CDR3 has 13 residues. The CDR3 DNA sequence: TGTGCCTCGAGACCCGGGACAGGGGGGGGCTACACCTTC. It codes for CASRPGTGGGYTF.

The V gene is TRBV14, the J gene TRBJ1-1; D might be TRBD1 (5 bases). Germline V CDR1 and CDR2: SGHDN, FVKESK. Trimming stripped 4 bases from V and 3 bases from J, with 12 bases between. The CDR3 covers 14 residues. The CDR3 protein is CASSLVGGDTEAFF. The CDR3 coding sequence is TGTGCCAGCAGCCTTGTTGGGGGGGACACTGAAGCTTTCTTT.

The J gene is TRBJ1-3, the V gene TRBV7-8; a possible D gene is TRBD1 (6 bases). Between the trimmed V and J ends, which lost 6 bases and 4 bases, there was a span of 16 bases. Germline V gene sequence: CDR1 SGHVS, CDR2 FQNEAQ. The CDR3 runs to 15 residues. The CDR3 reads CASSPQGTWGNTIYF. The CDR3 region has the DNA TGTGCCAGCAGTCCCCAGGGGACGTGGGGAAACACCATATATTTT.

This clone was observed once. V gene TRBV30 combines with J gene TRBJ2-1; 12 bases align to TRBD2. CDR1 and CDR2 (germline): GTSNPN, SVGIG (reference sequence). V shed 4 bases and J 9 bases; nucleotides not matched to a gene: 7. The CDR3 sequence is 14 residues long. DNA for the CDR3: TGTGCCTGGAAACGGACTAGCGGGACCGGTGAGCAGTTCTTC. Its translation is CAWKRTSGTGEQFF.

The chain has TRBV6-5 and TRBJ2-7, with a weak D call TRBD1 (6 bases). Deletions cut 4 bases from V and 3 bases from J, with 16 bases between. The CDR3 sequence is 15 residues long. In germline, CDR1 is MNHEY, CDR2 SVGAGI. The CDR3 reads CASSSRGGSYYEQYF. The CDR3 nucleotides read TGTGCCAGCAGTTCCCGAGGGGGTAGCTACTACGAGCAGTACTTC.

The chain uses TRBV2 and TRBJ2-1; perhaps TRBD2 as D (5 bases). This CDR3 comprises 15 residues. Per the germline V gene, CDR1 is SNHLY and CDR2 is FYNNEI. V lost 4 bases and J 4 bases, leaving 14 bases between the germline ends. For the CDR3, the DNA is TGTGCCAGCAGTGTGGGCGGGTCAATTTACAATGAGCAGTTCTTC. Its translation: CASSVGGSIYNEQFF.

The rearrangement uses TRBV5-8 and TRBJ2-2; TRBD2 matches 12 bases. V shed 7 bases, J shed 6 bases, and the junction held 10 bases outside the gene matches. CDR3 length equals 16 residues. Germline CDR1 and CDR2: SGHTS and YDEGEE. CDR3 DNA sequence: TGTGCCAGCTCCACTAGACTAGCGGGAGAAGCCGGGGAGCTGTTTTTT. It translates to CASSTRLAGEAGELFF.

This chain uses TRBV18 with TRBJ2-7, with a weak D call TRBD2 (5 bases). Germline CDR1 and CDR2: KGHSH and LQKENI. The CDR3 has 16 residues. V was shortened by 0 bases and J by 0 bases, with 12 bases between the two germline ends. As DNA, the CDR3 is TGTGCCAGCTCACCACCGCGGGTTTCTAGCTCCTACGAGCAGTACTTC. It codes for CASSPPRVSSSYEQYF.

The V and J genes are TRBV28 and TRBJ2-7; tentative D call: TRBD2 (6 bases). Germline assignment: CDR1 MDHEN and CDR2 SYDVKM. The V gene lost 5 bases and the J gene lost 1 base, with 21 bases spanning the gap. The CDR3 is made up of 17 amino acids. In nucleotides, the CDR3 is TGTGCCAGCAGTGCCGGCCCGCGGGGTCATCCTTCCTACGAGCAGTACTTC. Its protein product is CASSAGPRGHPSYEQYF.

The chain combines TRBV27 with TRBJ1-2, with D hard to call. This CDR3 is built from 14 residues. The V and J ends lost 4 bases and 2 bases respectively, with 11 bases between them. Germline V lookup: CDR1 MNHEY, CDR2 SMNVEV (reference sequence). The CDR3 bases are TGTGCCAGCAGTTCCCGAATTCAAAACTATGGCTACACCTTC. This sequence encodes CASSSRIQNYGYTF.

The chain combines TRBV7-2 with TRBJ2-7; 13 bases line up with TRBD2. Germline CDR1 and CDR2: SGHTA and FQGNSA. With V trimmed by 5 bases and J by 7 bases, 14 bases remained unmatched. The CDR3 totals 17 residues. The CDR3 DNA follows: TGTGCCAGCAGCCCCCGACTAGCGGGAGGCCGTTCGGTAGAGCAGTACTTC. It yields the protein CASSPRLAGGRSVEQYF.

The genes are TRBV13 and TRBJ2-1; TRBD1 agrees at 10 bases. V dropped 5 bases and J dropped 6; count of bases not matched to a gene: 4. The CDR3 is 14 amino acids. Germline CDR1 and CDR2: PRHDT and FYEKMQ (reference sequence). The chain's CDR3 is CASSRGTGANEQFF. Written as DNA, the CDR3 is TGTGCCAGCAGCCGTGGGACAGGGGCCAATGAGCAGTTCTTC.

V gene TRBV29-1 combines with J gene TRBJ1-3; 9 bases fit TRBD1. The length of the CDR3 is 15 residues. V lost 0 bases, J lost 0 bases, and 0 bases stayed unmatched. CDR1 SQVTM and CDR2 ANQGSEA come from the germline V gene. Here the CDR3 DNA reads TGCAGCGTTGAAGAGACAGGGGGCTCTGGAAACACCATATATTTT. It is translated as CSVEETGGSGNTIYF. The whole variable domain, remainder taken from reference TRBV29-1 and TRBJ1-3, is SAVISQKPSRDICQRGTSLTIQCQVDSQVTMMFWYRQQPGQSLTLIATANQGSEATYESGFVIDKFPISRPNLTFSTLTVSNMSPEDSSIYLCSVEETGGSGNTIYFGEGSWLTVV.

The chain uses TRBV28 and TRBJ2-2; 14 bases line up with TRBD2. Per the germline V gene, CDR1 is MDHEN and CDR2 is SYDVKM. V was clipped by 3 bases and J by 3 bases; unmatched bases: 12. The CDR3 contains 20 residues. The CDR3 DNA follows: TGTGCCAGCAGTTTCCATCATCCGACTAGCGGGAGGGCCCACACCGGGGAGCTGTTTTTT. It is translated as CASSFHHPTSGRAHTGELFF.